The 22 T cell receptor beta chains below come from one sample, sequenced in a study of blood T cell repertoires in COVID-19. Data came from immunoSEQ multiplex PCR; TCRdb stores just in-frame clones and leaves some out. The table has over 450,000 clones, roughly 89% seen once. The sample was peripheral blood. The receptors were sampled from a woman aged 45-59 years with COVID-19, enrolled during active disease.

The chain employs TRBV6-1 and TRBJ1-1; TRBD1 matches at 7 bases. Germline values: CDR1 MNHNS, CDR2 SASEGT. Trimming removed 2 bases from V and 0 bases from J; junction bases left unmatched: 9. This CDR3 contains 17 residues. This chain's CDR3 is CASSEFEGAAMNTEAFF. As DNA, the CDR3 is TGTGCCAGCAGTGAATTCGAGGGGGCGGCGATGAACACTGAAGCTTTCTTT.

V gene TRBV6-6 combines with J gene TRBJ1-1; 8 bases map to TRBD1. J gave up 1 base and V 6 bases, and 10 bases lay outside the gene matches. CDR3 length: 16 amino acids. CDR1 and CDR2 from the germline V gene are MNHNY and SVGAGI (reference sequence). The CDR3 loop reads CASRDREGGWNTEAFF. CDR3 nucleotides: TGTGCCAGCAGGGACAGGGAAGGGGGCTGGAACACTGAAGCTTTCTTT.

V is TRBV29-1 and J is TRBJ2-5; perhaps TRBD2 as D (6 bases). Germline V CDR1 and CDR2: SQVTM, ANQGSEA. V was clipped by 7 bases and J by 4 bases, with 16 bases between them. This CDR3 region has 13 residues. CDR3 residues: CSGAGGTRETQYF. The CDR3 DNA sequence: TGCAGCGGCGCCGGGGGAACTAGAGAGACCCAGTACTTC.

The chain uses TRBV19 and TRBJ1-1, with 7 positions matching TRBD1. V gave up 10 bases and J gave up 5 bases; unmatched junction bases: 16. This CDR3 region has 15 residues. Germline assignment: CDR1 LNHDA and CDR2 SQIVND (reference sequence). The CDR3, as DNA: TGTGCCACCACCAAGGACAGGCTAATTAGGACTGAAGCTTTCTTT. Translating gives CATTKDRLIRTEAFF.

This sequence joins TRBV2 and TRBJ1-6; no firm D call. Trimming pared 0 bases from V and 7 bases from J, leaving 7 bases between. This CDR3 contains 14 residues. CDR1 is SNHLY and CDR2 is FYNNEI in the germline V gene. The CDR3 coding sequence is TGTGCCAGCAGTGAAGCCAGACTGAATTCACCCCTCCACTTT. It codes for CASSEARLNSPLHF.

The J gene is TRBJ2-5, the V gene TRBV19, with D unclear. The CDR3 has 15 amino acids. V was trimmed by 1 base and J by 2 bases, leaving 11 bases between them. Germline V gene lookup returns CDR1 LNHDA and CDR2 SQIVND (reference sequence). In nucleotides, the CDR3 is TGTGCCAGTAGTATAGGCGGAACCCTTCAAGAGACCCAGTACTTC. This translates into CASSIGGTLQETQYF.

This chain links TRBV19 with TRBJ1-1, with D hard to call. The CDR3 loop spans 13 amino acids. Trimming took 6 bases from V and 6 from J, leaving 14 bases between them. Germline V CDR1 and CDR2: LNHDA, SQIVND (reference sequence). CDR3 in DNA: TGTGCCAGTAGCCCTCCTCTTCGGGCTGAAGCTTTCTTT. The encoded protein is CASSPPLRAEAFF.

The chain joins TRBV19 to TRBJ1-1; maybe TRBD1 (6 bases). CDR1 is LNHDA, CDR2 SQIVND, per germline (reference sequence). Trimming removed 1 base from V and 0 bases from J, with 12 bases in between. The CDR3 covers 16 residues. The CDR3 is CASSIGGHEMNTEAFF. The CDR3 DNA sequence: TGTGCCAGTAGTATAGGGGGACACGAAATGAACACTGAAGCTTTCTTT.

The V gene is TRBV18, the J gene TRBJ1-4; TRBD1 matches at 11 bases. CDR1 KGHSH and CDR2 LQKENI come from the germline V gene. J gave up 5 bases and V 2 bases, and 7 bases lay outside the gene matches. The CDR3 consists of 17 residues. For the CDR3, the DNA is TGTGCCAGCTCACCATTCACCGGGACAGGGGGAAATGAAAAACTGTTTTTT. Translating it yields CASSPFTGTGGNEKLFF. Based on the CDR3 plus reference TRBV18 and TRBJ1-4, the full variable domain is NAGVMQNPRHLVRRRGQEARLRCSPMKGHSHVYWYRQLPEEGLKFMVYLQKENIIDESGMPKERFSAEFPKEGPSILRIQQVVRGDSAAYFCASSPFTGTGGNEKLFFGSGTQLSVL.

A note on this clone: Other DNA variants within this sample encode the same CDR3. The V and J genes are TRBV19 and TRBJ2-1, with D unresolved. V was cut by 11 bases and J by 0 bases, with 5 bases left in between. Germline V lookup: CDR1 LNHDA, CDR2 SQIVND (reference sequence). CDR3 length: 11 residues. CDR3 loop: CAVRSYNEQFF. The CDR3 bases are TGTGCCGTCCGCTCCTACAATGAGCAGTTCTTC.

This clone was observed a few times. The chain has TRBV5-1 and TRBJ2-2; D unclear. From germline, CDR1 is SGHRS and CDR2 YFSETQ. The CDR3 contains 12 residues. The V end was cut by 3 bases, the J end by 2 bases, with 2 bases between. This chain's CDR3 is CASSSNTGELFF. The CDR3, as DNA: TGCGCCAGCAGCTCTAACACCGGGGAGCTGTTTTTT. Filled out from reference TRBV5-1 and TRBJ2-2, the complete variable domain reads KAGVTQTPRYLIKTRGQQVTLSCSPISGHRSVSWYQQTPGQGLQFLFEYFSETQRNKGNFPGRFSGRQFSNSRSEMNVSTLELGDSALYLCASSSNTGELFFGEGSRLTVL.

This chain uses TRBV30 with TRBJ1-2; D gene uncertain. The V gene lost 5 bases and the J gene lost 0 bases, with 13 bases spanning the gap. CDR1 is GTSNPN and CDR2 is SVGIG in the germline V gene (reference sequence). CDR3 length: 14 amino acids. The CDR3 protein is CAWVQDGSNYGYTF. CDR3 in DNA: TGTGCCTGGGTCCAGGATGGATCTAACTATGGCTACACCTTC.

The CDR3, as DNA: TGTGCCAGCAGTGACCCGCCCCAGACAGTACCCGCGCATGAGCAGTTCTTC. Its protein is CASSDPPQTVPAHEQFF. The chain couples TRBV6-4 to TRBJ2-1, with D perhaps TRBD1 (5 bases). Germline lookup yields CDR1 MRHNA and CDR2 SNTAGT. V was trimmed by 2 bases and J by 8 bases, leaving 22 bases between them. The CDR3 is 17 residues long.

The chain couples TRBV7-8 to TRBJ2-1; 8 nucleotides match TRBD2. The CDR3 length is 15 residues. In germline, CDR1 is SGHVS, CDR2 FQNEAQ. V shed 3 bases, J shed 6 bases, and the junction held 7 bases outside the gene matches. The CDR3 protein is CASSFVAGLGNEQFF. CDR3 in DNA: TGTGCCAGCAGCTTTGTAGCGGGGCTGGGCAATGAGCAGTTCTTC.

The CDR3: CSVDYFGYTF. In nucleotides, the CDR3 is TGCAGCGTTGATTACTTTGGCTACACCTTC. This rearrangement joins TRBV29-1 to TRBJ1-2; D gene uncertain. The V and J ends lost 3 bases and 7 bases respectively, with 6 bases between them. Germline V lookup: CDR1 SQVTM, CDR2 ANQGSEA. CDR3 size: 10 residues.

The V call is TRBV14, the J call TRBJ1-4; TRBD1 matches at 8 bases. The CDR3 extends over 13 amino acids. Germline loops: CDR1 SGHDN, CDR2 FVKESK. After removal of 5 bases from V and 7 bases from J, the junction contained 3 bases not matched to a gene. The CDR3 sequence: CASSFRGLEKLFF. The CDR3 DNA is TGTGCCAGCAGCTTCAGGGGGCTTGAAAAACTGTTTTTT. Filled out from reference TRBV14 and TRBJ1-4, the complete variable domain reads EAGVTQFPSHSVIEKGQTVTLRCDPISGHDNLYWYRRVMGKEIKFLLHFVKESKQDESGMPNNRFLAERTGGTYSTLKVQPAELEDSGVYFCASSFRGLEKLFFGSGTQLSVL.

The chain employs TRBV9 and TRBJ2-2; 8 positions agree with TRBD2. V trimming: 3 bases; J trimming: 5 bases; junction bases outside the gene matches: 12. The V gene's germline CDR1 is SGDLS and CDR2 YYNGEE. This CDR3 is built from 17 residues. CDR3 in amino acids: CASSARGQRGLTGELFF. CDR3 coding DNA: TGTGCCAGCAGCGCACGAGGCCAGCGGGGGTTGACCGGGGAGCTGTTTTTT. The whole variable domain, filled in from reference TRBV9 and TRBJ2-2, reads DSGVTQTPKHLITATGQRVTLRCSPRSGDLSVYWYQQSLDQGLQFLIQYYNGEERAKGNILERFSAQQFPDLHSELNLSSLELGDSALYFCASSARGQRGLTGELFFGEGSRLTVL.

This chain uses TRBV24-1 with TRBJ2-1; 9 nucleotides align to TRBD1. V lost 1 base, J lost 8 bases, and 5 bases stayed unmatched. The CDR3 length is 15 residues. In germline, CDR1 is KGHDR, CDR2 SFDVKD. The CDR3 DNA follows: TGTGCCACCAGTGATTTACAGGGGGCGTTGGATGAGCAGTTCTTC. Translation: CATSDLQGALDEQFF.

This clone was picked up one time. This chain uses TRBV20-1 with TRBJ1-1; tentatively, D is TRBD1 (6 bases). Germline assignment: CDR1 DFQATT and CDR2 SNEGSKA (reference sequence). This CDR3 is 12 amino acids long. Between the trimmed V and J ends, which lost 3 bases and 4 bases, there was a span of 9 bases. The CDR3, as DNA: TGCAGTGCTAGTGCAGGGGCCACTGAAGCTTTCTTT. Translated, it gives CSASAGATEAFF.

The J gene is TRBJ1-2, the V gene TRBV12-3 or TRBV12-4; 8 nucleotides line up with TRBD1. The trim removed 4 bases at V and 6 bases at J, leaving 4 bases unmatched. The CDR3 is made up of 13 amino acids. The chain's CDR3 is CASSWQGADGYTF. Written as DNA, the CDR3 is TGTGCCAGCAGTTGGCAGGGGGCTGATGGCTACACCTTC.

CDR3: CARSWGPPRETQYF. The DNA of the CDR3 is TGTGCCAGAAGCTGGGGCCCCCCCAGGGAGACCCAGTACTTC. This sequence joins TRBV5-3 and TRBJ2-5; a possible D gene is TRBD1 (5 bases). TRBV5-3 is an ORF for which the function is uncertain. V lost 3 bases and J 5 bases, leaving 14 bases between the germline ends. The CDR3 covers 14 residues.

The gene calls are TRBV19 and TRBJ1-4; possibly TRBD1 for D (5 bases). The CDR3 runs 15 residues. Trimming removed 3 bases from V and 1 base from J, with 9 bases in between. Germline V gives CDR1 LNHDA, CDR2 SQIVND (reference sequence). The CDR3 DNA is TGTGCCAGTAGTATGCTCGGGGGAACTAATGAAAAACTGTTTTTT. Translation gives CASSMLGGTNEKLFF.